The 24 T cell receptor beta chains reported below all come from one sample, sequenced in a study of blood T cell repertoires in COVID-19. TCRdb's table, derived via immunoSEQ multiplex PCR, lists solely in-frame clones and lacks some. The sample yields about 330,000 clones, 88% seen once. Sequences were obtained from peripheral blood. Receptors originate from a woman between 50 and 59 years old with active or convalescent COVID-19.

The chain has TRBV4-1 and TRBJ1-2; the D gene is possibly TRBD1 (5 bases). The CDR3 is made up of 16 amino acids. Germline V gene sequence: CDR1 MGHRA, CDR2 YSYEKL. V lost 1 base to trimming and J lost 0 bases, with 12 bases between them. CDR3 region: CASSQAAQGPNYGYTF. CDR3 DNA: TGCGCCAGCAGCCAAGCGGCTCAGGGTCCTAACTATGGCTACACCTTC.

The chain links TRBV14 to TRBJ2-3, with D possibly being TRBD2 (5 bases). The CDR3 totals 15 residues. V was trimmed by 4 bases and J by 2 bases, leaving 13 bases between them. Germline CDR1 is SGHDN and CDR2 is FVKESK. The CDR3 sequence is CASSLGLPITDTQYF. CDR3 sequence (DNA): TGTGCCAGCAGCCTCGGACTGCCTATCACAGATACGCAGTATTTT.

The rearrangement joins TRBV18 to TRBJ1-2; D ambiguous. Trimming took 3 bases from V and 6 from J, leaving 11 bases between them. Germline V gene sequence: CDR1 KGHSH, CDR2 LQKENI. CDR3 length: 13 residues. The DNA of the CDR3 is TGTGCCAGCTCACCGTCGGGGTATCATGGCTACACCTTC. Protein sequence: CASSPSGYHGYTF.

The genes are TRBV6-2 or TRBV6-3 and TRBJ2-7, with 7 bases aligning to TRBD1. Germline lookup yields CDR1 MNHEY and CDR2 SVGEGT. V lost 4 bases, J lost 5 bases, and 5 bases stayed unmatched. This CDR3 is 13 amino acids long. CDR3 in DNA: TGTGCCAGCAGTTTATTCACAGGGGACGAGCAGTACTTC. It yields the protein CASSLFTGDEQYF.

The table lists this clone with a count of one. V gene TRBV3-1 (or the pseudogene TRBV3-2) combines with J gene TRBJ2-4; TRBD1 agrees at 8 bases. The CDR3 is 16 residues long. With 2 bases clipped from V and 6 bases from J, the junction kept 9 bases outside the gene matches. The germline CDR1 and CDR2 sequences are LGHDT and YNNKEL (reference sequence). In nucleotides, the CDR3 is TGTGCCAGCAGCCAATCACTTAATACAGGGGGAAACATTCAGTACTTC. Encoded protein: CASSQSLNTGGNIQYF.

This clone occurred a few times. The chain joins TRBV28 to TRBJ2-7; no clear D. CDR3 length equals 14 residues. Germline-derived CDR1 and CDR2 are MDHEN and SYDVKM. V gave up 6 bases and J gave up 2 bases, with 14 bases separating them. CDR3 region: CASSPSLRTYEQYF. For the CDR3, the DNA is TGTGCCAGCAGCCCCTCTTTGCGAACCTACGAGCAGTACTTC. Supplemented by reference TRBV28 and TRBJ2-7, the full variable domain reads DVKVTQSSRYLVKRTGEKVFLECVQDMDHENMFWYRQDPGLGLRLIYFSYDVKMKEKGDIPEGYSVSREKKERFSLILESASTNQTSMYLCASSPSLRTYEQYFGPGTRLTVT.

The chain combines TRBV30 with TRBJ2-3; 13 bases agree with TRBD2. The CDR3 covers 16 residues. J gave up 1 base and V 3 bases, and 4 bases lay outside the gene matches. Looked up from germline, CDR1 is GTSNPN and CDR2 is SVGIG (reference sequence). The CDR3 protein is CAWSAGLAGRTDTQYF. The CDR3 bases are TGTGCCTGGAGCGCGGGACTAGCGGGGCGCACAGATACGCAGTATTTT.

The CDR3 is CATQSTGSYEQYF. The CDR3 DNA reads as TGTGCCACCCAGTCGACAGGGTCCTACGAGCAGTACTTC. The J gene is TRBJ2-7, the V gene TRBV25-1; the match to TRBD1 covers 7 bases. The junction had 7 bases not matched to a gene; V was cut back by 10 bases and J by 1 base. CDR1 and CDR2 from the germline V gene are MGHDK and SYGVNS. The CDR3 is 13 residues long.

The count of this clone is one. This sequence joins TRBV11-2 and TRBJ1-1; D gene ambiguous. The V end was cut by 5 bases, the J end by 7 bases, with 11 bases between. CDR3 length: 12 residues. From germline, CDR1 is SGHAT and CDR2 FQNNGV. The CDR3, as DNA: TGTGCCAGCAGCCCCCGAAAACTTGAAGCTTTCTTT. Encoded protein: CASSPRKLEAFF. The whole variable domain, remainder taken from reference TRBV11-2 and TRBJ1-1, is EAGVAQSPRYKIIEKRQSVAFWCNPISGHATLYWYQQILGQGPKLLIQFQNNGVVDDSQLPKDRFSAERLKGVDSTLKIQPAKLEDSAVYLCASSPRKLEAFFGQGTRLTVV.

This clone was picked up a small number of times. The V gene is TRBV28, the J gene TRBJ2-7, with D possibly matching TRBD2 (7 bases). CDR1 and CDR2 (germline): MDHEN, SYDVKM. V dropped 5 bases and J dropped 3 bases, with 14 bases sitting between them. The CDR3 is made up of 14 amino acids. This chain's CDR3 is CASSVGGGRYEQYF. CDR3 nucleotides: TGTGCCAGCAGTGTGGGAGGGGGGCGCTACGAGCAGTACTTC.

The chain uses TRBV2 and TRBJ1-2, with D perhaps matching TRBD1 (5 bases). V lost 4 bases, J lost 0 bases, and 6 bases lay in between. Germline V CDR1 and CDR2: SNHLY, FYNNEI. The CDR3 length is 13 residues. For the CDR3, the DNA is TGTGCCAGCAGTGTGGACACTAACTATGGCTACACCTTC. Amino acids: CASSVDTNYGYTF.

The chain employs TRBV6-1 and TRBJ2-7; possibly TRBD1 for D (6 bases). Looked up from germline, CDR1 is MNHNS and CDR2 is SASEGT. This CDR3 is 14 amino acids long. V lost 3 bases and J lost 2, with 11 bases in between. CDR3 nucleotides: TGTGCCAGCAGTGAGGACAGTTTTACCTACGAGCAGTACTTC. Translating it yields CASSEDSFTYEQYF.

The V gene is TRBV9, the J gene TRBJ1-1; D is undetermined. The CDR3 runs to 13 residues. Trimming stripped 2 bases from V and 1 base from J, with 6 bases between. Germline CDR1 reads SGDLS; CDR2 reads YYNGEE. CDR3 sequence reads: CASSVNRNTEAFF. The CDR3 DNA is TGTGCCAGCAGCGTCAACAGGAACACTGAAGCTTTCTTT.

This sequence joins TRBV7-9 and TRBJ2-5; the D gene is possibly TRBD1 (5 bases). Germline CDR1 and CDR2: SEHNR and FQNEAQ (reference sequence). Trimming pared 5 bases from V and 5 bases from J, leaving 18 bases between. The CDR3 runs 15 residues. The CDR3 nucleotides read TGTGCCAGCAGCCGATATATAGGGGCTTATGAGACCCAGTACTTC. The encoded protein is CASSRYIGAYETQYF.

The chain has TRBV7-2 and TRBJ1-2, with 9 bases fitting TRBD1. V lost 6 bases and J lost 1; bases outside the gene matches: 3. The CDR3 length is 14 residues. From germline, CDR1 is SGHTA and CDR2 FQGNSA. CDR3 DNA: TGTGCCAGCAGACGGACAGGGGTTAACTATGGCTACACCTTC. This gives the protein CASRRTGVNYGYTF.

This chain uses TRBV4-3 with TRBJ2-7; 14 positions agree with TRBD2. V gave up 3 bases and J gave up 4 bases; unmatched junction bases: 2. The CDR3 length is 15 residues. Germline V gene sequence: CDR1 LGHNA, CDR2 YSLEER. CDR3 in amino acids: CASSHGTSGGYEQYF. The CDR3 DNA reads TGCGCCAGCAGCCATGGGACTAGCGGGGGATACGAGCAGTACTTC.

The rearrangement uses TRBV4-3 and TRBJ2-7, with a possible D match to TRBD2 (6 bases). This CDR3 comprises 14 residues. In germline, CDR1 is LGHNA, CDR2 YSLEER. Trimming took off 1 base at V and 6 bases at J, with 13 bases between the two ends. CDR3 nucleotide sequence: TGCGCCAGCAGCCAAGCTGGAGGGGTAGGCGAGCAGTACTTC. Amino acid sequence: CASSQAGGVGEQYF.

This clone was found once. The DNA for the CDR3 is TGTGCCACCACGGAGGGGAGGCAAGCTTTCTTT. It specifies CATTEGRQAFF. V usage is TRBV24-1 and J usage is TRBJ1-1; D is perhaps TRBD1 (5 bases). The germline V gene encodes CDR1 KGHDR and CDR2 SFDVKD. The CDR3 runs 11 residues. Trimming took 8 bases from V and 9 from J, leaving 12 bases between them.

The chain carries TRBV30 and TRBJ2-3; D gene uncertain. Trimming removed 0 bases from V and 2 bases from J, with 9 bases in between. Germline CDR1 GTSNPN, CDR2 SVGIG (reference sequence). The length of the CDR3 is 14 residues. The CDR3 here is CAWSVLGYTDTQYF. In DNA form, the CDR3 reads TGTGCCTGGAGTGTACTTGGTTACACAGATACGCAGTATTTT.

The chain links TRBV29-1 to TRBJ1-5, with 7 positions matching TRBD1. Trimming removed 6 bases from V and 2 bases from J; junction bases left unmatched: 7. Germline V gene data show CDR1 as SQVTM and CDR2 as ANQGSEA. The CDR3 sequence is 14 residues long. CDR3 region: CSVVQGNGNQPQHF. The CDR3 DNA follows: TGCAGCGTCGTACAGGGGAATGGCAATCAGCCCCAGCATTTT.

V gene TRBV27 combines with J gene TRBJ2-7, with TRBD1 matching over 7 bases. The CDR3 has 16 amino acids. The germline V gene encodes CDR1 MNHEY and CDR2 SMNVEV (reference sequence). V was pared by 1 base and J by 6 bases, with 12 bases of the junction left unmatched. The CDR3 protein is CASSLLSGQGVGEQYF. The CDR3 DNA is TGTGCCAGCAGTTTATTATCCGGGCAGGGGGTTGGCGAGCAGTACTTC.

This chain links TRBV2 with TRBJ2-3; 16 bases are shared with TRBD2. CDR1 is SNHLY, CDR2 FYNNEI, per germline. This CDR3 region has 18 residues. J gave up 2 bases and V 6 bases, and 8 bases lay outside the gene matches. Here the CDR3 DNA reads TGTGCCAGCAGCAGGGGACTAGCGGGGGGGTTTATCACAGATACGCAGTATTTT. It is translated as CASSRGLAGGFITDTQYF.

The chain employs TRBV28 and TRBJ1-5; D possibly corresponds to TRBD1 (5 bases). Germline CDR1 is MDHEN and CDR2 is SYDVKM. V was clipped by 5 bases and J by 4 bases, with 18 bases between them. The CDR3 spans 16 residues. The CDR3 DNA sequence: TGTGCCAGCAGTCCCCGGGGGAGGATTATGAATCAGCCCCAGCATTTT. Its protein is CASSPRGRIMNQPQHF.

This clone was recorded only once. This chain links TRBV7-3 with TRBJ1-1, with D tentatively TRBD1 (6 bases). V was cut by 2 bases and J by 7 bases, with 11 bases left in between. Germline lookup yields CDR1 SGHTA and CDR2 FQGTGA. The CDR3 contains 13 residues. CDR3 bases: TGTGCCAGCAGCTTATCAGGGGCGAATGAAGCTTTCTTT. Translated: CASSLSGANEAFF.